These 20 T cell receptor beta chains share one sample of origin, sequenced in a study of regulatory dendritic cells for organ transplantation. These receptors are not linked to any known antigen. Assay: immunoSEQ multiplex PCR; the TCRdb copy retains only in-frame clones and omits some. Of under 15,000 clones detected, about 56% appear once; the ten largest clones hold 0.9% to 1.5%. Sorted subsets were CFSE-labeled and cultured approximately 5 days with allogeneic dendritic cells. Sample: naive CD8+ T cells from blood cultured with dendritic cells. As for subset: CD45RA+ naive T cells. The receptors shown here come from a human donor in good health.

This clone was seen only a few times. The rearrangement joins TRBV7-2 to TRBJ2-7, with D uncertain. V dropped 1 base and J dropped 3 bases, with 4 bases sitting between them. This CDR3 is 12 amino acids long. Germline V gene lookup returns CDR1 SGHTA and CDR2 FQGNSA. For the CDR3, the DNA is TGTGCCAGCAGCTTAGGTAGCTACGAGCAGTACTTC. It yields the protein CASSLGSYEQYF.

V and J are TRBV10-3 and TRBJ2-1; tentative D call: TRBD2 (6 bases). The germline V and J ends were trimmed by 4 bases and 4 bases, with 14 bases remaining between them. The CDR3 loop spans 15 amino acids. In germline, CDR1 is ENHRY, CDR2 SYGVKD. The CDR3 DNA reads as TGTGCCATCAGTGCGGGGGATGAGGTTTACAATGAGCAGTTCTTC. This sequence encodes CAISAGDEVYNEQFF.

This chain uses TRBV6-1 with TRBJ2-1, with 7 bases matching TRBD1. V shed 3 bases and J 6 bases; nucleotides not matched to a gene: 2. The CDR3 spans 13 residues. Germline CDR1 is MNHNS and CDR2 is SASEGT. This CDR3 is CASSEYRGNEQFF. The CDR3 bases are TGTGCCAGCAGTGAGTACAGGGGCAATGAGCAGTTCTTC.

The chain has TRBV5-6 and TRBJ1-2; D possibly corresponds to TRBD1 (5 bases). The CDR3 is 12 residues long. Deletions cut 7 bases from V and 5 bases from J, with 12 bases between. Germline V lookup: CDR1 SGHDT, CDR2 YYEEEE. The CDR3 bases are TGTGCCAGCCTCAGGGCAGGATATGGCTACACCTTC. Translation: CASLRAGYGYTF.

V and J are TRBV7-9 and TRBJ2-2; 9 nucleotides agree with TRBD2. V lost 8 bases and J lost 0; bases outside the gene matches: 1. The CDR3 has 14 residues. Germline CDR1 and CDR2: SEHNR and FQNEAQ (reference sequence). The CDR3 protein is CASRGGANTGELFF. CDR3 sequence (DNA): TGTGCCAGCCGCGGGGGGGCGAACACCGGGGAGCTGTTTTTT.

The chain employs TRBV7-9 and TRBJ1-2, with D possibly matching TRBD1 (6 bases). The length of the CDR3 is 17 residues. Germline V lookup: CDR1 SEHNR, CDR2 FQNEAQ (reference sequence). V gave up 2 bases and J gave up 8 bases, with 24 bases separating them. CDR3 sequence (DNA): TGTGCCAGCAGCTTAAAGTTCTCGGACAGATATCCCGAGGGCTACACCTTC. Protein product: CASSLKFSDRYPEGYTF.

This clone was counted once. The chain is built from TRBV15 and TRBJ1-3; no definite D call. Germline CDR1 and CDR2: LNHNV and YYDKDF (reference sequence). Deletions cut 0 bases from V and 0 bases from J, with 6 bases between. The CDR3 spans 15 residues. CDR3 in amino acids: CATSRDRSSGNTIYF. The DNA of the CDR3 is TGTGCCACCAGCAGAGACAGATCCTCTGGAAACACCATATATTTT.

The DNA for the CDR3 is TGTGCCAGTAAGCCTCAGGATAGTCAAGAGACCCAGTACTTC. Protein product: CASKPQDSQETQYF. This sequence joins TRBV19 and TRBJ2-5, with D unclear. This CDR3 has 14 residues. V gave up 7 bases and J gave up 2 bases, with 14 bases separating them. Per germline, CDR1 LNHDA and CDR2 SQIVND (reference sequence).

The rearrangement links TRBV25-1 to TRBJ1-6; D gene unclear. The CDR3 length is 14 residues. V was cut by 2 bases and J by 3 bases, with 5 bases left in between. CDR1 is MGHDK and CDR2 is SYGVNS in the germline V gene. The CDR3 sequence is CASSEADYNSPLHF. In DNA form, the CDR3 reads TGTGCCAGCAGTGAAGCAGACTATAATTCACCCCTCCACTTT.

The CDR3 loop is CASSQINTEAFF. CDR3 coding DNA: TGTGCCAGCAGCCAAATTAACACTGAAGCTTTCTTT. The chain combines TRBV6-5 with TRBJ1-1; D not certain. The V and J ends lost 6 bases and 2 bases respectively, with 7 bases between them. The CDR3 is 12 amino acids. Germline V gives CDR1 MNHEY, CDR2 SVGAGI.

This clone was detected only a few times. CDR3 sequence: CASSEGGQANTIYF. The DNA of the CDR3 is TGTGCCAGCAGCGAGGGGGGACAGGCTAACACCATATATTTT. V gene TRBV9 combines with J gene TRBJ1-3, with 8 bases fitting TRBD1. Germline CDR1 reads SGDLS; CDR2 reads YYNGEE. The CDR3 is 14 amino acids. After removal of 3 bases from V and 7 bases from J, the junction contained 6 bases not matched to a gene.

V usage is TRBV4-3 and J usage is TRBJ2-7; TRBD1 agrees at 9 bases. Germline V gives CDR1 LGHNA, CDR2 YSLEER. With V trimmed by 0 bases and J by 1 base, 4 bases remained unmatched. This CDR3 comprises 16 residues. The CDR3 region is CASSQDRDRASYEQYF. CDR3 nucleotide sequence: TGCGCCAGCAGCCAAGATAGGGACAGGGCATCCTACGAGCAGTACTTC.

The sample holds a few counts of this clone. V usage is TRBV4-2 and J usage is TRBJ2-7; D is perhaps TRBD1 (6 bases). This CDR3 contains 13 residues. V was shortened by 6 bases and J by 0 bases, with 9 bases between the two germline ends. The germline CDR1 and CDR2 sequences are LGHNA and YNFKEQ. CDR3 coding DNA: TGTGCCAGCAGGGACAGCCTCTCCTACGAGCAGTACTTC. Encoded protein: CASRDSLSYEQYF.

V is TRBV7-3 and J is TRBJ1-1, with 9 bases aligning to TRBD1. This CDR3 spans 14 amino acids. Germline V CDR1 and CDR2: SGHTA, FQGTGA. Losses at the gene ends were 4 bases for V and 5 bases for J; bases not matched to a gene: 5. CDR3: CASSSTGGGTEAFF. CDR3 nucleotides: TGTGCCAGCAGCTCGACAGGGGGTGGGACTGAAGCTTTCTTT.

The chain employs TRBV2 and TRBJ2-5; D gene ambiguous. Germline V CDR1 and CDR2: SNHLY, FYNNEI. The CDR3 runs to 11 residues. V lost 4 bases and J lost 7, with 7 bases in between. The CDR3 here is CASSGRLTQYF. The CDR3 DNA reads TGTGCCAGCAGTGGTAGACTGACCCAGTACTTC. Drawing the rest from reference TRBV2 and TRBJ2-5, the complete variable domain is EPEVTQTPSHQVTQMGQEVILRCVPISNHLYFYWYRQILGQKVEFLVSFYNNEISEKSEIFDDQFSVERPDGSNFTLKIRSTKLEDSAMYFCASSGRLTQYFGPGTRLLVL.

The chain combines TRBV19 with TRBJ1-5; 8 bases map to TRBD1. Trimming removed 4 bases from V and 3 bases from J; junction bases left unmatched: 11. The CDR3 covers 17 residues. Germline V lookup: CDR1 LNHDA, CDR2 SQIVND (reference sequence). The CDR3 DNA sequence: TGTGCCAGTAGTAAGGGGAGGACAGGGCCTTCCAATCAGCCCCAGCATTTT. Its protein product is CASSKGRTGPSNQPQHF. The variable domain in full, completed from reference TRBV19 and TRBJ1-5, reads DGGITQSPKYLFRKEGQNVTLSCEQNLNHDAMYWYRQDPGQGLRLIYYSQIVNDFQKGDIAEGYSVSREKKESFPLTVTSAQKNPTAFYLCASSKGRTGPSNQPQHFGDGTRLSIL.

The V gene is TRBV29-1, the J gene TRBJ2-1, with TRBD2 matching 9 bases. From germline, CDR1 is SQVTM and CDR2 ANQGSEA. This CDR3 spans 14 amino acids. The V segment lost 7 bases and the J segment 5 bases; nucleotides outside the gene matches: 9. The CDR3 sequence: CSATGTSLDNEQFF. CDR3 in DNA: TGCAGCGCCACCGGGACTAGCTTGGACAATGAGCAGTTCTTC.

In DNA, the CDR3 is TGTGCCAGCAGCAAAGCGAATCAGGGGGCGAGTAGCAATCAGCCCCAGCATTTT. The encoded protein is CASSKANQGASSNQPQHF. The V and J genes are TRBV21-1 and TRBJ1-5; the D call TRBD1 from the table was never checked on the DNA. TRBV21-1 is described as a pseudogene. This CDR3 is 18 amino acids long.

The rearrangement uses TRBV7-9 and TRBJ2-7; D possibly corresponds to TRBD2 (5 bases). The length of the CDR3 is 14 residues. Germline-derived CDR1 and CDR2 are SEHNR and FQNEAQ (reference sequence). Trimming stripped 3 bases from V and 3 bases from J, with 12 bases between. The DNA of the CDR3 is TGTGCCAGCAGCTTTGAGGGCTGGATCTACGAGCAGTACTTC. This translates into CASSFEGWIYEQYF.

This clone showed up just once. The V call is TRBV19, the J call TRBJ2-1, with TRBD2 as a possible D gene (5 bases). Germline V gives CDR1 LNHDA, CDR2 SQIVND (reference sequence). Trimming pared 7 bases from V and 5 bases from J, leaving 15 bases between. CDR3 length: 14 amino acids. CDR3 in amino acids: CASTRQSADNEQFF. The CDR3 coding sequence is TGTGCCAGTACGCGCCAGTCAGCGGACAATGAGCAGTTCTTC.